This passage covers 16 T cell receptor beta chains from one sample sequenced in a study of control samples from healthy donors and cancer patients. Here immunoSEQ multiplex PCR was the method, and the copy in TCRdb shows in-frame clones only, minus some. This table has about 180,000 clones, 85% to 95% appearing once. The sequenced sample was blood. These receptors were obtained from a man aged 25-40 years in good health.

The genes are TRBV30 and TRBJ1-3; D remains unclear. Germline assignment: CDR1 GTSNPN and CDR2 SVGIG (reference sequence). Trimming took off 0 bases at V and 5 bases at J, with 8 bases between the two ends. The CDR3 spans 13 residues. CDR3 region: CAWSVVNRNTIYF. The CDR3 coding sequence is TGTGCCTGGAGTGTAGTCAACAGAAACACCATATATTTT.

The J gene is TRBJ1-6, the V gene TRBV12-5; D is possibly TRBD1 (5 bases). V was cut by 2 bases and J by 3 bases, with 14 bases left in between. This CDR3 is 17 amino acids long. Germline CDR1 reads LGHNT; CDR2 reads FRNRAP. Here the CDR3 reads CASGLSIPRGYNSPLHF. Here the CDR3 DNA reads TGTGCTAGTGGTTTGAGTATCCCGAGGGGCTATAATTCACCCCTCCACTTT.

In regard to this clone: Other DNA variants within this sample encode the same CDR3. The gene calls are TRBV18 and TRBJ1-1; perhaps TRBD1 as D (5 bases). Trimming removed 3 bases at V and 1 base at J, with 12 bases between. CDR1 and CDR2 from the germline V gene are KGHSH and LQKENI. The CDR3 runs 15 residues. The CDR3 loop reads CASSPRQGPNTEAFF. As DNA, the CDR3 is TGTGCCAGCTCACCTAGGCAGGGACCGAACACTGAAGCTTTCTTT.

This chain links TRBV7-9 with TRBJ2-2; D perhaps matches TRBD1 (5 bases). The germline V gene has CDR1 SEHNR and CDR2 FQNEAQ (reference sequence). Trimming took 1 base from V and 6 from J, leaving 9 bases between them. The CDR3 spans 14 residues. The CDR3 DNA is TGTGCCAGCAGCTTAGACAGGTCTCCCGGGGAGCTGTTTTTT. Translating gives CASSLDRSPGELFF. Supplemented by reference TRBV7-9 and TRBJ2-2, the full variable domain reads DTGVSQNPRHKITKRGQNVTFRCDPISEHNRLYWYRQTLGQGPEFLTYFQNEAQLEKSRLLSDRFSAERPKGSFSTLEIQRTEQGDSAMYLCASSLDRSPGELFFGEGSRLTVL.

CDR3 protein: CATSDFSGREQYF. CDR3 sequence (DNA): TGTGCCACCAGTGATTTTTCGGGTAGGGAGCAGTACTTC. This chain connects TRBV24-1 to TRBJ2-7; D uncertain. The CDR3 spans 13 residues. The germline V gene encodes CDR1 KGHDR and CDR2 SFDVKD. V was shortened by 1 base and J by 7 bases, with 10 bases between the two germline ends.

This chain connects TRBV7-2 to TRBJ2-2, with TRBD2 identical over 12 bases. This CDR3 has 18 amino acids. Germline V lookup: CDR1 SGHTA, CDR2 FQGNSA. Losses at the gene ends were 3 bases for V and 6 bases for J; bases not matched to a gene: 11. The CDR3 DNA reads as TGTGCCAGCAGCTTCCCGGGGTCTAGCGGGGGGGCCGCCGGGGAGCTGTTTTTT. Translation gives CASSFPGSSGGAAGELFF.

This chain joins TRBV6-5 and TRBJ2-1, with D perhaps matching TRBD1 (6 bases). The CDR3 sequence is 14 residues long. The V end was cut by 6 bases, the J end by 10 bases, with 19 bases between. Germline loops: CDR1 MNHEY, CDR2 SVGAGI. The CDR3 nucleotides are TGTGCCAGCAGCCCCACAAGACCGAGGGGGGAGCAGTTCTTC. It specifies CASSPTRPRGEQFF.

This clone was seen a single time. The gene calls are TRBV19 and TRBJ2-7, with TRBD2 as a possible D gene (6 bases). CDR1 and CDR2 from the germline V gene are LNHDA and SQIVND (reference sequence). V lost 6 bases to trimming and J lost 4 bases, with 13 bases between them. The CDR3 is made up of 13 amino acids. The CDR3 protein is CASSGNSGYEQYF. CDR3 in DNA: TGTGCCAGTAGCGGTAATAGCGGATACGAGCAGTACTTC. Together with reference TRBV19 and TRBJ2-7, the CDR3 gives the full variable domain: DGGITQSPKYLFRKEGQNVTLSCEQNLNHDAMYWYRQDPGQGLRLIYYSQIVNDFQKGDIAEGYSVSREKKESFPLTVTSAQKNPTAFYLCASSGNSGYEQYFGPGTRLTVT.

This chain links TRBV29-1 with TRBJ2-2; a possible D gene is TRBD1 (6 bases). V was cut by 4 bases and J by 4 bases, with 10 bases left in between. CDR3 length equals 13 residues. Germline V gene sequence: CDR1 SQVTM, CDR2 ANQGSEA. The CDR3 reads CSVAGTTTGELFF. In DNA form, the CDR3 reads TGCAGCGTTGCCGGGACAACCACCGGGGAGCTGTTTTTT.

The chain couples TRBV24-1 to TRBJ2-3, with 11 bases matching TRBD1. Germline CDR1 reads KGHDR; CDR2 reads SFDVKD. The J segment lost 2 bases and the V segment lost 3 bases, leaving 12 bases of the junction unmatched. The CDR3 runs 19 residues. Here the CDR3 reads CATSDEASGTGGVTDTQYF. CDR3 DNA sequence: TGTGCCACCAGTGATGAGGCTAGCGGGACAGGGGGGGTCACAGATACGCAGTATTTT.

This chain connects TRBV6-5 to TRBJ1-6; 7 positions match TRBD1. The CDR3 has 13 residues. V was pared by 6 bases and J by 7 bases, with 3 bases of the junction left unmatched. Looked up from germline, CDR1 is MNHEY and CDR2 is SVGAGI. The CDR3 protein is CASRTGENSPLHF. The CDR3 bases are TGTGCCAGCAGAACAGGGGAGAATTCACCCCTCCACTTT.

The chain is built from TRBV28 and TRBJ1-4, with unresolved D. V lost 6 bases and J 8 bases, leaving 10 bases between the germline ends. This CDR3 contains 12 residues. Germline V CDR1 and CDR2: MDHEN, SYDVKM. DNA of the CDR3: TGTGCCAGCAGCGAACCAGGAGAAAAACTGTTTTTT. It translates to CASSEPGEKLFF.

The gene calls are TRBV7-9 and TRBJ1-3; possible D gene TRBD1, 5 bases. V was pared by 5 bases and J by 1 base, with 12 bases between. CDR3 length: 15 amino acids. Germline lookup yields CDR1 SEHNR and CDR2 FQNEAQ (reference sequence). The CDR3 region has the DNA TGTGCCAGCAGCATTTTCGGGGCATCTGGAAACACCATATATTTT. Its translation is CASSIFGASGNTIYF.

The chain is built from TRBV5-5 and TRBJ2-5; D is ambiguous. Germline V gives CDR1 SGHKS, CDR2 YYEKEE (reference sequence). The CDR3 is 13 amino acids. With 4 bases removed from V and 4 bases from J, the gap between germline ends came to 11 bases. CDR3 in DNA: TGTGCCAGCAGCCCGACCCCGCTAGAGACCCAGTACTTC. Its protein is CASSPTPLETQYF.

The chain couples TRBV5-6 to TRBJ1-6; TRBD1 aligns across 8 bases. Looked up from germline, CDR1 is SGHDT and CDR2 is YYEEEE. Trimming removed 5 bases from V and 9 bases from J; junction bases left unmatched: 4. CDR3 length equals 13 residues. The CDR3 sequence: CASRGQVGSPLHF. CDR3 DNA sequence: TGTGCCAGCAGGGGACAGGTCGGTTCACCCCTCCACTTT.

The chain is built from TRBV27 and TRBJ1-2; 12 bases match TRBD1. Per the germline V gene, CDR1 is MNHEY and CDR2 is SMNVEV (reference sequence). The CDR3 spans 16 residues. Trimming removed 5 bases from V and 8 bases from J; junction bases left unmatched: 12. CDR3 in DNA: TGTGCCAGCAGTCGATTCGGGACAGGGGGCCCGAGGGGCTACACCTTC. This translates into CASSRFGTGGPRGYTF.